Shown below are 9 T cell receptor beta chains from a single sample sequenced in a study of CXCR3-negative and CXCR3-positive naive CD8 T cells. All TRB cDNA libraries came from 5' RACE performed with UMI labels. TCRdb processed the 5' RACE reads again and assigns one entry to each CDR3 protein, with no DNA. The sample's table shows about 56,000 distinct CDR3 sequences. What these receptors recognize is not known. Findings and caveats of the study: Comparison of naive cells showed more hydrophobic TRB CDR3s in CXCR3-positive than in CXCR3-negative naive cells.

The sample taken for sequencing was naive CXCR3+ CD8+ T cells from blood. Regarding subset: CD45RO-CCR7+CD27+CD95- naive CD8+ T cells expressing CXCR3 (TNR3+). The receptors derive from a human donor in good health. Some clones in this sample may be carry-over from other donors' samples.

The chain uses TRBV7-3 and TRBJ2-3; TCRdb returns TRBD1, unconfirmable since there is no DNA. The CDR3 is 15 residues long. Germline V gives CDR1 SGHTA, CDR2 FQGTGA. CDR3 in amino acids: CASSPGTGITDTQYF.

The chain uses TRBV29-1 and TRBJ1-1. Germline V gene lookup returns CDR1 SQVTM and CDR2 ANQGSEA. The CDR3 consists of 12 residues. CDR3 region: CSVEGPVTEAFF. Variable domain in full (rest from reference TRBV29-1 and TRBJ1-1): SAVISQKPSRDICQRGTSLTIQCQVDSQVTMMFWYRQQPGQSLTLIATANQGSEATYESGFVIDKFPISRPNLTFSTLTVSNMSPEDSSIYLCSVEGPVTEAFFGQGTRLTVV.

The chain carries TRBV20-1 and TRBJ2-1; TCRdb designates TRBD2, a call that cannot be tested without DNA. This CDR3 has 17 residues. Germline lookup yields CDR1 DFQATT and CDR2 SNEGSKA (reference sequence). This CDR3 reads CSARDSPLAGVGDEQFF.

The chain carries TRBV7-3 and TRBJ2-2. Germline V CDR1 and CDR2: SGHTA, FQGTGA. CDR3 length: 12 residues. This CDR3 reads CASSLLAGELFF.

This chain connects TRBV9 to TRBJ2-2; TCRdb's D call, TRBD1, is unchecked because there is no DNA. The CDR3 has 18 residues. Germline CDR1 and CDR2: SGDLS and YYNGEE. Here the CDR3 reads CASSVATGGAGFTGELFF.

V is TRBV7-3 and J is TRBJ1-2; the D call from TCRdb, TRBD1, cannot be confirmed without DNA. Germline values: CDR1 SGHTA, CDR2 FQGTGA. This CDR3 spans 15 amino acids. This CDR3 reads CASSQHGDTGYGYTF.

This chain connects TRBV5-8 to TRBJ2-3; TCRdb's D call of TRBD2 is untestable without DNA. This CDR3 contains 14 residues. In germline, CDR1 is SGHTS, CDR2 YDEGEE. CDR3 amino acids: CASSLGGPADTQYF.

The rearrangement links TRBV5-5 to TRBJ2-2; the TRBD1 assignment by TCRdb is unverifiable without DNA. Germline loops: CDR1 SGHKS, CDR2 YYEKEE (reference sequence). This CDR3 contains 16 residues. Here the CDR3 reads CASSLDDRSNTGELFF.

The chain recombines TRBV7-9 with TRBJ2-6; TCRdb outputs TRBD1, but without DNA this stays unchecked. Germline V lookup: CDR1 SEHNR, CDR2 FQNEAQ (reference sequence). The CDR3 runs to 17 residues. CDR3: CASSLEFQGTGANVLTF.